This T cell receptor (beta chain) was profiled in a study of blood T cell repertoires in COVID-19. Turning to the study itself: COVID-19 samples from acute and convalescent phases originated in the United States, Italy and Spain.

Here immunoSEQ multiplex PCR was the method, and the copy in TCRdb shows in-frame clones only, minus some. This repertoire shows under 500,000 clones, around 89% found once; its top ten account for 4% to 4.5%. Germline values: CDR1 MNHEY, CDR2 SVGAGI. V lost 8 bases to trimming and J lost 3 bases, with 20 bases between them. CDR3 length: 15 residues. The V and J genes are TRBV6-5 and TRBJ2-7, with D maybe TRBD2 (6 bases). The specimen was peripheral blood. This receptor was obtained from a woman between 25 and 40 years old with acute or convalescent COVID-19. CDR3 DNA: TGTGCCAGCGCCCGAACCGGGACTGAAAACTACGAGCAGTACTTC. This encodes CASARTGTENYEQYF.